Listed below are T cell receptor beta chains from one sample, sequenced in a study of vaccination and CD4 T cells after COVID-19. TCRdb re-analysed the PCR reads in MiXCR, keeping a single row per CDR3 protein. The sample shows approximately 9,500 distinct CDR3 sequences, 25% to 30% of them seen only once. These receptors' antigens are unknown. The sequenced sample consisted of CD4+ T cells from blood, cultured in vitro. These receptors were obtained from a human donor in good health. Both conserved end residues are part of each CDR3. A D gene is named only where the DNA matches it firmly. The size entry is marked missing in some rows and otherwise reads once, few, many or a size class.

CDR3: CSARLLQGNQPQHF; DNA: TGCAGTGCTAGACTTCTACAGGGAAATCAGCCCCAGCATTTT; J: TRBJ1-5; size: medium-sized; V: TRBV20-1; D: .
CDR3: CSATSGRNPYEQYF; DNA: TGCAGTGCTACTAGCGGGAGAAACCCCTACGAGCAGTACTTC; J: TRBJ2-7; size: .; V: TRBV20-1; D: TRBD2
CDR3: CASSPAAREDEQFF; DNA: TGTGCCAGCAGTCCGGCGGCCAGGGAGGATGAGCAGTTCTTC; J: TRBJ2-1; size: .; V: TRBV6-1; D: .
CDR3: CASSPQGNTIYF; DNA: TGTGCCAGCAGCCCTCAGGGAAACACCATATATTTT; J: TRBJ1-3; size: .; V: TRBV9; D: .
CDR3: CATSDYRGPSYNEQFF; DNA: TGTGCCACCAGTGACTACAGGGGCCCCTCCTACAATGAGCAGTTCTTC; J: TRBJ2-1; size: few; V: TRBV24-1; D: TRBD1
CDR3: CASSLKIGGGEQYF; DNA: TGTGCCAGCAGCTTAAAAATAGGGGGGGGCGAGCAGTACTTC; J: TRBJ2-7; size: .; V: TRBV7-8; D: .
CDR3: CASTQTGNPTEAFF; DNA: TGTGCCAGTACCCAGACAGGGAACCCAACTGAAGCTTTCTTT; J: TRBJ1-1; size: few; V: TRBV19; D: TRBD1
CDR3: CASGETGWTNTGELFF; DNA: TGTGCCAGCGGCGAGACAGGGTGGACGAACACCGGGGAGCTGTTTTTT; J: TRBJ2-2; size: .; V: TRBV28; D: TRBD1
CDR3: CASSRQHRDRVLLNYGYTF; DNA: TGTGCCAGCAGCCGTCAACACCGGGACAGGGTACTCCTTAACTATGGCTACACCTTC; J: TRBJ1-2; size: .; V: TRBV5-5; D: TRBD1
CDR3: CSATHHNEQFF; DNA: TGCAGTGCAACTCACCACAATGAGCAGTTCTTC; J: TRBJ2-1; size: .; V: TRBV20-1; D: .
CDR3: CASSPRQGRNTQYF; DNA: TGTGCCAGCTCACCACGACAGGGGAGGAATACGCAGTATTTT; J: TRBJ2-3; size: .; V: TRBV18; D: TRBD1
CDR3: CASSQGLAGSDTQYF; DNA: TGCGCCAGCAGCCAAGGACTAGCGGGATCAGATACGCAGTATTTT; J: TRBJ2-3; size: .; V: TRBV4-1; D: TRBD2
CDR3: CASSIKRTETQYF; DNA: TGTGCCAGCAGCATCAAGAGGACTGAGACCCAGTACTTC; J: TRBJ2-5; size: .; V: TRBV5-8; D: .
CDR3: CASSKGVERRSPSYEQYF; DNA: TGTGCCAGCAGCAAAGGTGTCGAACGGAGGTCGCCCTCCTACGAGCAGTACTTC; J: TRBJ2-7; size: few; V: TRBV21-1; D: .
CDR3: CSATSRGTPAMGQFF; DNA: TGCAGTGCTACTAGCCGCGGGACTCCTGCCATGGGGCAGTTCTTC; J: TRBJ2-1; size: few; V: TRBV20-1; D: .
CDR3: CASSFGDKAQPLHF; DNA: TGTGCCAGCAGCTTTGGAGACAAGGCCCAACCCCTCCACTTT; J: TRBJ1-6; size: .; V: TRBV12-1; D: .
CDR3: CASSLWVTSTDTQYF; DNA: TGTGCCAGCAGCTTATGGGTGACTAGCACAGATACGCAGTATTTT; J: TRBJ2-3; size: few; V: TRBV7-9; D: .
CDR3: CATSREGGADTQYF; DNA: TGTGCCACCAGCAGAGAAGGCGGAGCAGATACGCAGTATTTT; J: TRBJ2-3; size: few; V: TRBV15; D: .
CDR3: CASSLVGGDTGELFF; DNA: TGTGCCAGCAGCTTAGTAGGGGGCGACACCGGGGAGCTGTTTTTT; J: TRBJ2-2; size: few; V: TRBV7-2; D: TRBD1
CDR3: CASSPPVAGAEETQYF; DNA: TGTGCCAGCTCACCACCGGTTGCGGGAGCGGAAGAGACCCAGTACTTC; J: TRBJ2-5; size: .; V: TRBV18; D: TRBD2
CDR3: CASSKLAAPYEQYF; DNA: TGTGCCAGCAGCAAATTAGCGGCCCCCTACGAGCAGTACTTC; J: TRBJ2-7; size: few; V: TRBV14; D: .
CDR3: CSASENTNYGYTF; DNA: TGCAGTGCTAGTGAGAACACTAACTATGGCTACACCTTC; J: TRBJ1-2; size: .; V: TRBV20-1; D: .
CDR3: CASSTPTLSSYEQYF; DNA: TGTGCCAGCAGCACACCAACTCTAAGCTCCTACGAGCAGTACTTC; J: TRBJ2-7; size: .; V: TRBV6-1; D: .
CDR3: CASTPTGAHYYNEQFF; DNA: TGTGCCAGCACCCCGACAGGGGCCCACTACTACAATGAGCAGTTCTTC; J: TRBJ2-1; size: .; V: TRBV6-2/TRBV6-3; D: TRBD1
CDR3: CSARAGLAAFFDEQFF; DNA: TGCAGTGCTAGGGCTGGACTAGCGGCCTTTTTTGATGAGCAGTTCTTC; J: TRBJ2-1; size: .; V: TRBV20-1; D: TRBD2
CDR3: CATSVQGGIYNEQFF; DNA: TGTGCCACCAGTGTGCAGGGAGGGATCTACAATGAGCAGTTCTTC; J: TRBJ2-1; size: .; V: TRBV24-1; D: TRBD2
CDR3: CASSPDFLSRDQETQYF; DNA: TGTGCCAGCAGCCCAGACTTCCTTAGCAGGGACCAAGAGACCCAGTACTTC; J: TRBJ2-5; size: medium-sized; V: TRBV5-8; D: .
CDR3: CASSPWSGNEQFF; DNA: TGTGCCAGCTCACCTTGGTCCGGCAATGAGCAGTTCTTC; J: TRBJ2-1; size: .; V: TRBV18; D: .
CDR3: CATSRAGSDTGELFF; DNA: TGTGCCACCAGCAGAGCAGGGAGCGACACCGGGGAGCTGTTTTTT; J: TRBJ2-2; size: medium-sized; V: TRBV15; D: .
CDR3: CASSSGGNPYEQYF; DNA: TGTGCCAGCAGCTCGGGCGGGAACCCCTACGAGCAGTACTTC; J: TRBJ2-7; size: .; V: TRBV7-9; D: .
CDR3: CASRPGTGGFYTF; DNA: TGTGCCAGCAGACCCGGGACAGGGGGTTTTTACACCTTC; J: TRBJ1-2; size: few; V: TRBV28; D: TRBD1
CDR3: CASTLGGPNTIYF; DNA: TGCGCCAGCACTTTAGGAGGACCTAACACCATATATTTT; J: TRBJ1-3; size: .; V: TRBV10-2; D: .
CDR3: CASSLDRANYGYTF; DNA: TGTGCCAGCAGCTTGGACAGGGCTAACTATGGCTACACCTTC; J: TRBJ1-2; size: .; V: TRBV5-6; D: .
CDR3: CASSPTLIQGNQPQHF; DNA: TGTGCCAGCAGTCCAACATTGATACAGGGGAATCAGCCCCAGCATTTT; J: TRBJ1-5; size: large; V: TRBV28; D: TRBD1
CDR3: CASSLVSLAGAYNEQFF; DNA: TGTGCCAGCAGCTTAGTAAGTTTAGCGGGAGCCTACAATGAGCAGTTCTTC; J: TRBJ2-1; size: few; V: TRBV7-2; D: TRBD2
CDR3: CSGGSMEGEQYF; DNA: TGCAGCGGGGGGAGTATGGAGGGCGAGCAGTACTTC; J: TRBJ2-7; size: .; V: TRBV29-1; D: .
CDR3: CATRAFSANEQFF; DNA: TGTGCCACCAGGGCCTTTAGCGCCAATGAGCAGTTCTTC; J: TRBJ2-1; size: .; V: TRBV15; D: .
CDR3: CASGTGQPQHF; DNA: TGTGCCAGCGGGACGGGCCAGCCCCAGCATTTT; J: TRBJ1-5; size: medium-sized; V: TRBV6-1; D: .
CDR3: CASRPGWESTDTQYF; DNA: TGTGCCAGCAGGCCGGGTTGGGAGAGCACAGATACGCAGTATTTT; J: TRBJ2-3; size: .; V: TRBV6-1; D: .
CDR3: CAWSVGSFRGGNYGYTF; DNA: TGTGCCTGGAGTGTCGGATCCTTCAGGGGGGGGAACTATGGCTACACCTTC; J: TRBJ1-2; size: .; V: TRBV30; D: TRBD1
CDR3: CASNPLLAGVKEQYF; DNA: TGTGCCAGCAACCCATTGCTAGCGGGAGTGAAGGAGCAGTACTTC; J: TRBJ2-7; size: few; V: TRBV7-9; D: TRBD2
CDR3: CASSPRGNTGELFF; DNA: TGTGCCAGCAGCCCCCGTGGCAACACCGGGGAGCTGTTTTTT; J: TRBJ2-2; size: .; V: TRBV28; D: .